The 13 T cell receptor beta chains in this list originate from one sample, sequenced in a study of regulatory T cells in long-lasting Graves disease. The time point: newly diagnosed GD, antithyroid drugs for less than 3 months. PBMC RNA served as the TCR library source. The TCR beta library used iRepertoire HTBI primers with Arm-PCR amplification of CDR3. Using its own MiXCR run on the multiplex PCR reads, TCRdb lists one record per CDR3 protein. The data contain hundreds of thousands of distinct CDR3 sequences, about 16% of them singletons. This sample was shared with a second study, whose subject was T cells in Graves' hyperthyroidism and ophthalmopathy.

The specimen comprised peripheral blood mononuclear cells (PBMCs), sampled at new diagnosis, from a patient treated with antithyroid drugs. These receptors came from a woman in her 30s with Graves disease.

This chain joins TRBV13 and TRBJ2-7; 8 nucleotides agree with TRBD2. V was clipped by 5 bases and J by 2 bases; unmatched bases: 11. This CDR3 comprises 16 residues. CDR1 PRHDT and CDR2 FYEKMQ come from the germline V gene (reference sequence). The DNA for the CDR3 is TGTGCCAGCAGCCCTGGAATCGGGAGGGGGACCTACGAGCAGTACTTC. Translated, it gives CASSPGIGRGTYEQYF.

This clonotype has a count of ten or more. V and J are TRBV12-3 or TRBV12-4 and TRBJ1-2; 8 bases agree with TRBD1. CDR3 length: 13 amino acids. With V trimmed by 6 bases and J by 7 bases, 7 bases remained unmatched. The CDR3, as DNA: TGTGCCAGCAGCCCCGGGACAGGCGCTGGCTACACCTTC. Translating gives CASSPGTGAGYTF.

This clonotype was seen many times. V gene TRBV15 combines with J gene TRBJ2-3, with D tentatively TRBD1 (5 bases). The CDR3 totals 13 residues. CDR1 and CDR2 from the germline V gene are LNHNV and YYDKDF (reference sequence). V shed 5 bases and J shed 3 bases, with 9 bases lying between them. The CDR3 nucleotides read TGTGCCACCAGCTACAGGCTGACAGATACGCAGTATTTT. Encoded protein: CATSYRLTDTQYF.

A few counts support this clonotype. The CDR3 nucleotides read TGCAGTGCCCTAATAAGGGGTTTGAACACTGAAGCTTTCTTT. This encodes CSALIRGLNTEAFF. The rearrangement joins TRBV20-1 to TRBJ1-1, with D maybe TRBD1 (5 bases). The CDR3 has 14 amino acids. V was trimmed by 6 bases and J by 0 bases, leaving 14 bases between them. Germline V CDR1 and CDR2: DFQATT, SNEGSKA (reference sequence).

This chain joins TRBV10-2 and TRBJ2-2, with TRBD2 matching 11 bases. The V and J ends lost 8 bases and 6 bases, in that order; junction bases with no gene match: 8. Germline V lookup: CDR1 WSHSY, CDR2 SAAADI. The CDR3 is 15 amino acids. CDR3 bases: TGCGCCAGCCGGGGAGTAGCGGGAGGGCCCGGGGAGCTGTTTTTT. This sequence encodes CASRGVAGGPGELFF.

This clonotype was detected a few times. CDR3: CASSLELAANEQFF. The CDR3 DNA reads as TGCGCCAGCAGCTTGGAACTAGCGGCTAATGAGCAGTTCTTC. This sequence joins TRBV5-1 and TRBJ2-1; 8 positions match TRBD2. CDR3 length: 14 amino acids. The germline CDR1 and CDR2 sequences are SGHRS and YFSETQ. With 0 bases clipped from V and 7 bases from J, the junction kept 3 bases outside the gene matches.

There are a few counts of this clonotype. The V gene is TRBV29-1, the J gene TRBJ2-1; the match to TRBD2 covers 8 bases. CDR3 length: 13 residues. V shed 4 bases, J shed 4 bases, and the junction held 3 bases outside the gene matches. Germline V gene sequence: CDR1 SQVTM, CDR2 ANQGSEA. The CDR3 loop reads CSVVAGTYNEQFF. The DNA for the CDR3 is TGCAGCGTTGTAGCGGGGACGTACAATGAGCAGTTCTTC.

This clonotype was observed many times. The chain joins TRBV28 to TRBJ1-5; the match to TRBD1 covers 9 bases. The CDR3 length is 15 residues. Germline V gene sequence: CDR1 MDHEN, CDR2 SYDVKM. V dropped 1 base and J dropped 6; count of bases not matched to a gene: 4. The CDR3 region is CASSLLGTGIQPQHF. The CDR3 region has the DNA TGTGCCAGCAGTTTATTGGGGACAGGGATTCAGCCCCAGCATTTT.

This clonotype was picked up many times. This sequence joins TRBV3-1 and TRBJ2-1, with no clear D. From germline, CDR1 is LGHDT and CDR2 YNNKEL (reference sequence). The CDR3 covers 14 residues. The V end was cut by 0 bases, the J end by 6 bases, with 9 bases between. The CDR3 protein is CASSQDLVPNEQFF. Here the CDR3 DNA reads TGTGCCAGCAGCCAAGATCTGGTTCCCAATGAGCAGTTCTTC.

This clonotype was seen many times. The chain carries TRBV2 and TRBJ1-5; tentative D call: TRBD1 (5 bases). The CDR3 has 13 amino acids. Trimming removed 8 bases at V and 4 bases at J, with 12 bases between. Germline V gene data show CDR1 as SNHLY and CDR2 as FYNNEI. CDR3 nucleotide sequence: TGTGCCAGCGGAGACAGTGGTAATCAGCCCCAGCATTTT. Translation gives CASGDSGNQPQHF.

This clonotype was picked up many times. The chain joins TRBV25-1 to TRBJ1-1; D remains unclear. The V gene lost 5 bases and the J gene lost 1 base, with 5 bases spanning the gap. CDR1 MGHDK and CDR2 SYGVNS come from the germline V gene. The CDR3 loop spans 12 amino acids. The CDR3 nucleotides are TGTGCCAGCAGTAACGGGAACACTGAAGCTTTCTTT. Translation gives CASSNGNTEAFF.

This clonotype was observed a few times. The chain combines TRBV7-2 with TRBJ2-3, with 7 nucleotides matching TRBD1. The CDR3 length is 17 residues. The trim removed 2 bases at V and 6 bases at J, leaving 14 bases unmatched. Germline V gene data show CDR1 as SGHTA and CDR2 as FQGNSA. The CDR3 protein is CASSLRRPGTAGDTQYF. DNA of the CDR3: TGTGCCAGCAGCTTACGCCGCCCGGGGACAGCTGGGGATACGCAGTATTTT.

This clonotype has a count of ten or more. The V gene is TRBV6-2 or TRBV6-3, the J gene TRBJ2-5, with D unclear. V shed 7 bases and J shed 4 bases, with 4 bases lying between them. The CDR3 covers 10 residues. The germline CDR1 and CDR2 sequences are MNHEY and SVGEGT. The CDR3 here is CASTLETQYF. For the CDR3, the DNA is TGTGCCAGCACACTAGAGACCCAGTACTTC.